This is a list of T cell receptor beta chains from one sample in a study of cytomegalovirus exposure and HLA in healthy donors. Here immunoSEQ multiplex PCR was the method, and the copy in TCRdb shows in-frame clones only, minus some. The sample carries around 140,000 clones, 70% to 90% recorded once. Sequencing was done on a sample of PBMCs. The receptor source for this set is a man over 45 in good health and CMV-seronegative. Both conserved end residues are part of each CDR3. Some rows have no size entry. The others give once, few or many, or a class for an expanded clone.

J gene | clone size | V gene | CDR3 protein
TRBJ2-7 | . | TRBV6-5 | CASSLMTGFGRQYF
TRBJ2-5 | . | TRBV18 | CASSLPLDRGKETQYF
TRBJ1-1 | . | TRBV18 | CASSPQQQDEAFF
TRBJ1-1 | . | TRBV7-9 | CASSQGQGWTEAFF
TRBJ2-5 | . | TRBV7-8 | CASSLTVPETQYF
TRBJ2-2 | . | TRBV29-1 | CSARVAGETGELFF
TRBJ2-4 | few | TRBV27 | CASSRTGGAKNIQYF
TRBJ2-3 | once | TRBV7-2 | CASREGSMTTDTQYF
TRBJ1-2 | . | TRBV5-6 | CASSLDRNYGYTF
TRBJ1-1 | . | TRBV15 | CATSTGGIMNTEAFF
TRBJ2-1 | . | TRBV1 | CTSSQEQVGPSGYNEQFF
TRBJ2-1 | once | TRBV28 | CASSRNEGGRYNEQFF
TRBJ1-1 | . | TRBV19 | CASTPGLTPAEAFF
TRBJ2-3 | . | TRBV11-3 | CASSFGLAGVLSTDTQYF
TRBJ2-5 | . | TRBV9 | CASSVGVPSRQETQYF
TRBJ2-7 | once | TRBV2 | CASSNLVGAYEQYF
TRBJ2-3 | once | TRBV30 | CAWRRGGGVDTQYF
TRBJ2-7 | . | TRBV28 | CASSLQTLDEKYF
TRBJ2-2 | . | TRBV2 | CASSEEGGGLAGELFF
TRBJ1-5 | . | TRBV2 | CASSEWGRDQPQHF
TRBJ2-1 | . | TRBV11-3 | CASSLPGRNEQFF
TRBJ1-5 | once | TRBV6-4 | CASSAQGGGNQPQHF
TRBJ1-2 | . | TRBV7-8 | CATHGLKEGGSRTNYGYTF
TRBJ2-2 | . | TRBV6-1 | CASSEVGGIQNTGELFF
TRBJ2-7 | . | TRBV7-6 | CASSLLSTVKEQYF
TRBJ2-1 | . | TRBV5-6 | CASSPPDRVNRNEQFF
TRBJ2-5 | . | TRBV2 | CASTIGTSRFHRETQYF
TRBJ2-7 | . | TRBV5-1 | CASSLGDRVGEQYF
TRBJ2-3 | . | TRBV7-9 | CASSSRTGGRTDTQYF
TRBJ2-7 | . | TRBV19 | CASSILGDRTYEQYF
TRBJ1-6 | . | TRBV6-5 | CASSSGQGDSPLHF
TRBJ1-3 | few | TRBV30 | CAWTPGTGQGNTIYF
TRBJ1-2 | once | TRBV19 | CASSPPYLYGYTF
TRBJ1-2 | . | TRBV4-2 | CASSQESQGVIYGYTF
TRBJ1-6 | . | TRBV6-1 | CASREGSNSPLHF
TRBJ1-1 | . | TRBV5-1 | CASSLGQGEAFF
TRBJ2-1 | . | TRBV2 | CASREEQGHEQFF
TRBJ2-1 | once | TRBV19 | CASVDRATSYNEQFF
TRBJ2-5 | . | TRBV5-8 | CASSRQGHDVETQYF
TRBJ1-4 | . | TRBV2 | CASAPGTGTEKLFF